These 21 T cell receptor beta chains were sequenced from one sample in a study of blood T cell repertoires in COVID-19. TCRdb's copy holds only in-frame clones and misses some; the assay was immunoSEQ multiplex PCR. The sample yields fewer than 200,000 clones, around 87% seen once. The sample was peripheral blood. The receptors were sampled from a middle-aged man with active or convalescent COVID-19.

Only a few counts were recorded for this clone. The V and J genes are TRBV27 and TRBJ2-7; TRBD2 agrees at 7 bases. Trimming removed 7 bases from V and 4 bases from J; junction bases left unmatched: 19. Per the germline V gene, CDR1 is MNHEY and CDR2 is SMNVEV (reference sequence). The CDR3 runs 17 residues. The CDR3 coding sequence is TGTGCCAGCACATCAACAAGGGGCGGAGCGGGGATATACGAGCAGTACTTC. Its protein product is CASTSTRGGAGIYEQYF.

V gene TRBV19 combines with J gene TRBJ1-2, with 8 bases identical to TRBD1. CDR3 length: 16 amino acids. Germline V gene data show CDR1 as LNHDA and CDR2 as SQIVND (reference sequence). J gave up 0 bases and V 4 bases, and 7 bases lay outside the gene matches. CDR3 protein: CASSSTGGRANYGYTF. CDR3 DNA sequence: TGTGCCAGTAGTAGCACAGGGGGGAGAGCTAACTATGGCTACACCTTC. The entire variable domain, with the rest obtained from reference TRBV19 and TRBJ1-2, is as follows: DGGITQSPKYLFRKEGQNVTLSCEQNLNHDAMYWYRQDPGQGLRLIYYSQIVNDFQKGDIAEGYSVSREKKESFPLTVTSAQKNPTAFYLCASSSTGGRANYGYTFGSGTRLTVV.

The rearrangement uses TRBV6-5 and TRBJ1-1; possible D gene TRBD1, 6 bases. Germline CDR1 is MNHEY and CDR2 is SVGAGI. CDR3 length: 15 amino acids. V lost 5 bases to trimming and J lost 7 bases, with 20 bases between them. CDR3 nucleotides: TGTGCCAGCAGTACCCCCCGAGCAGGGGTTGATGAAGCTTTCTTT. Translated, it gives CASSTPRAGVDEAFF.

V is TRBV28 and J is TRBJ1-2, with 10 bases that match TRBD1. V lost 10 bases and J lost 5; bases outside the gene matches: 13. Per the germline V gene, CDR1 is MDHEN and CDR2 is SYDVKM. The CDR3 runs 15 residues. CDR3 amino acids: CATFRQGANLYGYTF. For the CDR3, the DNA is TGTGCCACCTTTAGACAGGGGGCGAATTTGTATGGCTACACCTTC.

This clone was observed once. The rearrangement joins TRBV5-1 to TRBJ1-5, with D maybe TRBD1 (5 bases). Germline V gives CDR1 SGHRS, CDR2 YFSETQ. Trimming cost V 4 bases and J 3 bases, with 11 bases left between them. The CDR3 totals 14 residues. CDR3 in amino acids: CASSRDSDNQPQHF. Here the CDR3 DNA reads TGCGCCAGCAGCCGTGACAGTGACAATCAGCCCCAGCATTTT.

The rearrangement links TRBV27 to TRBJ2-7; tentative D call: TRBD2 (6 bases). This CDR3 is built from 15 residues. V shed 1 base and J shed 0 bases, with 10 bases lying between them. CDR1 and CDR2 (germline): MNHEY, SMNVEV (reference sequence). The CDR3 loop is CASSLYAGSSYEQYF. CDR3 in DNA: TGTGCCAGCAGTTTATATGCGGGGAGCTCCTACGAGCAGTACTTC.

V usage is TRBV6-5 and J usage is TRBJ2-1; 9 bases are a match to TRBD1. The V gene end was trimmed by 5 bases and the J gene end by 6 bases; junction bases not matched to a gene: 8. The germline V gene has CDR1 MNHEY and CDR2 SVGAGI. The CDR3 spans 15 residues. CDR3 region: CASSRGTGLGNEQFF. CDR3 in DNA: TGTGCCAGCAGTCGAGGGACAGGGCTGGGCAATGAGCAGTTCTTC.

The chain employs TRBV29-1 and TRBJ2-1; D is perhaps TRBD2 (6 bases). The germline gives CDR1 SQVTM, CDR2 ANQGSEA. The CDR3 runs 14 residues. V was clipped by 7 bases and J by 4 bases, with 17 bases between them. The CDR3 DNA reads TGCAGCGCCCTGGCGGGGACGGTGTACAATGAGCAGTTCTTC. Translation: CSALAGTVYNEQFF.

The chain is built from TRBV25-1 and TRBJ1-1; tentatively, D is TRBD1 (6 bases). V was cut by 3 bases and J by 3 bases, with 11 bases left in between. The germline CDR1 and CDR2 sequences are MGHDK and SYGVNS. There are 14 residues in the CDR3. CDR3 amino acids: CASSEVGGDTEAFF. The CDR3 nucleotides are TGTGCCAGCAGTGAGGTAGGGGGGGACACTGAAGCTTTCTTT.

J is TRBJ2-7 and V is TRBV4-1; TRBD1 agrees at 9 bases. The CDR3 is 15 residues long. Trimming cost V 1 base and J 0 bases; bases outside gene matches: 1. Germline values: CDR1 MGHRA, CDR2 YSYEKL. Here the CDR3 reads CASSQGQGDSYEQYF. The CDR3 bases are TGCGCCAGCAGCCAAGGACAGGGGGACTCCTACGAGCAGTACTTC.

This chain links TRBV10-2 with TRBJ2-2; TRBD1 is a possible D gene (7 bases). The CDR3 consists of 14 residues. Per the germline V gene, CDR1 is WSHSY and CDR2 is SAAADI. The ends were cut back, 6 bases at V and 3 bases at J, with 11 bases in the middle. The CDR3 here is CASREGADTGELFF. CDR3 in DNA: TGCGCCAGCAGGGAGGGGGCGGACACCGGGGAGCTGTTTTTT.

The CDR3 sequence is CASSPQTGGRGYTF. In DNA form, the CDR3 reads TGTGCCAGCAGCCCTCAGACAGGGGGCCGTGGCTACACCTTC. The genes are TRBV7-2 and TRBJ1-2; the match to TRBD1 covers 10 bases. Germline CDR1 is SGHTA and CDR2 is FQGNSA. The CDR3 length is 14 residues. J gave up 7 bases and V 5 bases, and 7 bases lay outside the gene matches.

The rearrangement joins TRBV9 to TRBJ1-1, with TRBD1 as a possible D gene (6 bases). V was cut by 0 bases and J by 0 bases, with 15 bases left in between. The germline V gene encodes CDR1 SGDLS and CDR2 YYNGEE. This CDR3 is 17 amino acids long. The CDR3 DNA sequence: TGTGCCAGCAGCGTAGGGGTCCAGGGGCGGATGAACACTGAAGCTTTCTTT. Amino acids: CASSVGVQGRMNTEAFF.

The chain has TRBV5-1 and TRBJ2-1; 7 positions match TRBD1. This CDR3 spans 15 amino acids. Germline V gives CDR1 SGHRS, CDR2 YFSETQ. V lost 7 bases and J lost 0; bases outside the gene matches: 7. The CDR3, as DNA: TGCGCCAGCGGAACAGGGGAAAGCTCCTACAATGAGCAGTTCTTC. Translating it yields CASGTGESSYNEQFF.

This chain connects TRBV19 to TRBJ1-2; TRBD1 matches at 7 bases. The V segment lost 6 bases and the J segment 7 bases; nucleotides outside the gene matches: 14. Germline CDR1 reads LNHDA; CDR2 reads SQIVND (reference sequence). The CDR3 totals 15 residues. Here the CDR3 DNA reads TGTGCCAGTAGCGGACAGGACAAAATCGTCCTTGGCTACACCTTC. It yields the protein CASSGQDKIVLGYTF.

The chain carries TRBV11-2 and TRBJ2-4; a possible D gene is TRBD1 (7 bases). The CDR3 runs 12 residues. Per the germline V gene, CDR1 is SGHAT and CDR2 is FQNNGV. V lost 5 bases and J 15 bases, leaving 17 bases between the germline ends. The chain's CDR3 is CASSRLEGASYF. In DNA form, the CDR3 reads TGTGCCAGCAGCCGACTGGAGGGGGCTTCGTACTTC. The whole variable domain, remainder taken from reference TRBV11-2 and TRBJ2-4, is EAGVAQSPRYKIIEKRQSVAFWCNPISGHATLYWYQQILGQGPKLLIQFQNNGVVDDSQLPKDRFSAERLKGVDSTLKIQPAKLEDSAVYLCASSRLEGASYFGAGTRLSVL.

The chain is built from TRBV28 and TRBJ1-3; TRBD1 matches 7 bases. This CDR3 is built from 15 residues. V was pared by 5 bases and J by 4 bases, with 8 bases of the junction left unmatched. In germline, CDR1 is MDHEN, CDR2 SYDVKM. The CDR3 protein is CASSRTGNGGNTIYF. The CDR3 DNA reads as TGTGCCAGCAGTCGGACAGGAAACGGAGGAAACACCATATATTTT.

The chain combines TRBV7-2 with TRBJ1-6; TRBD1 aligns across 11 bases. Germline V gene sequence: CDR1 SGHTA, CDR2 FQGNSA. The J segment lost 8 bases and the V segment lost 5 bases, leaving 5 bases of the junction unmatched. CDR3 length equals 15 residues. The CDR3 region is CASSRLGQGDSPLHF. CDR3 DNA sequence: TGTGCCAGCAGCCGGCTGGGACAGGGGGATTCACCCCTCCACTTT.

The J gene is TRBJ2-7, the V gene TRBV10-3, with no clear D. Germline values: CDR1 ENHRY, CDR2 SYGVKD. The ends were cut back, 4 bases at V and 4 bases at J, with 8 bases in the middle. The CDR3 totals 12 residues. The CDR3 region is CAISGGSYEQYF. The CDR3 coding sequence is TGTGCCATCAGTGGAGGAAGTTACGAGCAGTACTTC.

The chain employs TRBV4-1 and TRBJ1-4; tentatively, D is TRBD1 (6 bases). This CDR3 contains 19 residues. Germline CDR1 is MGHRA and CDR2 is YSYEKL. Deletions cut 1 base from V and 4 bases from J, with 22 bases between. CDR3 amino acids: CASSQGPFTTGWSNEKLFF. DNA of the CDR3: TGCGCCAGCAGCCAAGGACCGTTTACCACAGGGTGGAGTAATGAAAAACTGTTTTTT.

This chain uses TRBV2 with TRBJ2-5; TRBD2 matches 10 bases. This CDR3 is 17 amino acids long. CDR1 and CDR2 (germline): SNHLY, FYNNEI. V trimming: 6 bases; J trimming: 5 bases; junction bases outside the gene matches: 15. CDR3 protein: CASRDLILAGESETQYF. CDR3 coding DNA: TGTGCCAGCAGGGATCTGATTCTAGCGGGGGAATCGGAGACCCAGTACTTC.